Following are 4 T cell receptor beta chains from one sample sequenced in a study of CD8+ T cells in alopecia areata. As for treatment: oral pan-JAK inhibitor, 5-10 mg twice daily. Extracted RNA was reverse transcribed into cDNA, the sequencing template. Sequencing used immunoSEQ multiplex PCR; TCRdb keeps in-frame clones, though not all of them. The table shows about 100,000 clones, with 84% occurring only once. This specimen consisted of CD8+ T cells sorted from blood, obtained at week 24, from a patient treated with tofacitinib. Every receptor here comes from a human donor with alopecia areata.

The genes are TRBV30 and TRBJ1-2, with TRBD1 matching 10 bases. This CDR3 has 14 residues. Germline V gene data show CDR1 as GTSNPN and CDR2 as SVGIG (reference sequence). V lost 5 bases to trimming and J lost 2 bases; unmatched junction nucleotides: 5. The CDR3 DNA reads as TGTGCCTGGGGACGACAGGGGGCGAACTATGGCTACACCTTC. It yields the protein CAWGRQGANYGYTF.

The V call is TRBV7-9, the J call TRBJ1-1; D remains ambiguous. Germline CDR1 SEHNR, CDR2 FQNEAQ (reference sequence). CDR3 length: 15 residues. Trimming took 3 bases from V and 1 from J, leaving 12 bases between them. The CDR3 reads CASSFILGPNTEAFF. The CDR3 nucleotides are TGTGCCAGCAGCTTTATCCTCGGTCCGAACACTGAAGCTTTCTTT.

The chain carries TRBV14 and TRBJ2-7; 11 bases fit TRBD1. Germline CDR1 and CDR2: SGHDN and FVKESK. This CDR3 region has 14 residues. Losses at the gene ends were 4 bases for V and 3 bases for J; bases not matched to a gene: 2. CDR3 nucleotides: TGTGCCAGCAGCCTGGGGACAGGGGGCTACGAGCAGTACTTC. As protein: CASSLGTGGYEQYF.

Only one count was recorded for this clone. The chain has TRBV5-6 and TRBJ2-5; 9 positions match TRBD1. The CDR3 totals 15 residues. Trimming cost V 3 bases and J 5 bases; bases outside gene matches: 8. CDR1 and CDR2 (germline): SGHDT, YYEEEE. The CDR3 is CASSSPGQGDETQYF. The CDR3 bases are TGTGCCAGCAGCTCCCCGGGACAGGGCGACGAGACCCAGTACTTC.